The clone carrying this T cell receptor (beta chain) was recorded once. This specimen comes from a study of blood T cell repertoires in COVID-19. Measured with immunoSEQ multiplex PCR; TCRdb has only the in-frame clones, and not every one. The profile shows some 130,000 clones, around 80% of them singletons. The CDR3 totals 13 residues. The germline CDR1 and CDR2 sequences are MNHNS and SASEGT. V shed 1 base and J shed 4 bases, with 7 bases lying between them. The TCR was taken from a man aged 55 to 69 who had recovered from COVID-19. The specimen sequenced was peripheral blood. This chain links TRBV6-1 with TRBJ1-2; TRBD1 is a possible D gene (5 bases). The CDR3 nucleotides are TGTGCCAGCAGTGAAGGGGGCCTCTATGGCTACACCTTC. It specifies CASSEGGLYGYTF.